The present entry profiles one TCR beta chain with its context. What it binds is not known. The data stem from a study of T cell responses to AZD1222 COVID-19 vaccine. The CDR3 consists of 16 residues. CDR1 is LGHNA, CDR2 YNFKEQ, per germline. The V gene end was trimmed by 0 bases and the J gene end by 2 bases; junction bases not matched to a gene: 6. Method: immunoSEQ multiplex PCR; TCRdb's copy keeps in-frame clones and lacks some. In the table there are approximately 170,000 clones, roughly nine tenths of which are singletons. General observations from the study: Nearly half of unique spike-specific TCRs reportedly avoided B.1.351 and B.1.1.7 mutated regions. Breadth and depth of Spike-specific TCRs rose after two AZD1222 doses.

The chain couples TRBV4-2 to TRBJ2-7, with 8 bases aligning to TRBD2. The sample consisted of peripheral blood, taken on day 0 of AZD1222 vaccination. The sequence came from an adult in good health. CDR3 DNA: TGTGCCAGCAGCCAAGAGAGCAAGCGGGGGACCTACGAGCAGTACTTC. It yields the protein CASSQESKRGTYEQYF.